Given below is one T cell receptor (beta chain) in context. Its specificity is unknown. The Oncomine TCR Beta short-read assay was what sequenced the DNA obtained from cultured CD4+ T cells. Genomic DNA was drawn out of CD4+ T cells grown in culture. TCRdb passed the PCR reads through MiXCR, listing each CDR3 protein once. The sample has around 13,000 distinct CDR3 sequences; approximately 24% are singletons. This entry comes from a study of vaccination and CD4 T cells after COVID-19. Background on the study: All convalescent patients were nasal swab PCR positive for SARS-CoV-2; several had mild and one severe disease.

As for treatment: roughly 10-day PBMC culture with coronavirus spike peptide pools or control peptides (ViraFEST assay). Positive PCR tests came between March and December 2020, ahead of the US Alpha, Beta and Delta variants. Notes on the study in general: Vaccine-specific clones numbering 304 of 307 showed spike mono-reactivity in convalescent patients.

V lost 6 bases to trimming and J lost 1 base, with 6 bases between them. The CDR3 covers 13 residues. Germline V CDR1 and CDR2: MRHNA, SNTAGT. V is TRBV6-4 and J is TRBJ2-2; no clear D gene. This receptor was taken from a human donor who had recovered from COVID-19. This sample comprised CD4+ T cells from blood, cultured in vitro, obtained after SARS-CoV-2 vaccination. The CDR3 coding sequence is TGTGCCAGCAGGAGAGAGAACACCGGGGAGCTGTTTTTT. The encoded protein is CASRRENTGELFF.